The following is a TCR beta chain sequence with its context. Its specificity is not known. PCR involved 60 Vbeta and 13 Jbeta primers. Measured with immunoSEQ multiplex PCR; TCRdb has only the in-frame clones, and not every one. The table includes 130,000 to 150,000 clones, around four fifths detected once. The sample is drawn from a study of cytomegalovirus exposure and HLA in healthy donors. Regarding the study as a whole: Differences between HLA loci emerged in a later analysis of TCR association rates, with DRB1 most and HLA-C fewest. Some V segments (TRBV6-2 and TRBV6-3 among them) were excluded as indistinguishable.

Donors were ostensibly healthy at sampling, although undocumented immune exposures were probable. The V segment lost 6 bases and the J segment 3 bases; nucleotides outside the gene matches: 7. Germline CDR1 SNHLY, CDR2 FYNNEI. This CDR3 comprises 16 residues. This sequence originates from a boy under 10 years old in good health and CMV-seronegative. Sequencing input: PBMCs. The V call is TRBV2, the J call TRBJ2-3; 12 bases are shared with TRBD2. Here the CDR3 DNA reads TGTGCCAGCAGGGCACTAGCGGGGGGCCCAACAGATACGCAGTATTTT. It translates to CASRALAGGPTDTQYF.